This TCR beta chain was found in a study of cytomegalovirus exposure and HLA in healthy donors. General study findings and limits: Excluded: some indistinguishable V segments such as TRBV6-2 and TRBV6-3. In a later analysis, TCR beta V- and J-gene trimming was associated with a missense DCLRE1C variant. Sequencing depth across donors, presence/absence analyses assumed, was roughly uniform.

CDR3 size: 14 residues. Germline trimming cut 3 bases from V and 2 bases from J; bases unmatched to any gene: 4. CDR1 SGHDT and CDR2 YYEEEE come from the germline V gene. PCR primers comprised 60 Vbeta and 13 Jbeta primers. Some clones are missing from TCRdb's copy, which holds only in-frame ones; the method was immunoSEQ multiplex PCR. The repertoire consists of about 210,000 clones, with roughly 74% occurring once and the leading ten covering roughly an eighth. About this clone itself: The target antigen is unknown.

The material sequenced was PBMCs. The origin of this receptor is a woman in her 30s in good health and CMV-seropositive. The gene calls are TRBV5-6 and TRBJ2-7, with TRBD2 matching 8 bases. CDR3 loop: CASSSGGGTYEQYF. The CDR3 DNA is TGTGCCAGCAGCTCGGGCGGGGGGACCTACGAGCAGTACTTC.